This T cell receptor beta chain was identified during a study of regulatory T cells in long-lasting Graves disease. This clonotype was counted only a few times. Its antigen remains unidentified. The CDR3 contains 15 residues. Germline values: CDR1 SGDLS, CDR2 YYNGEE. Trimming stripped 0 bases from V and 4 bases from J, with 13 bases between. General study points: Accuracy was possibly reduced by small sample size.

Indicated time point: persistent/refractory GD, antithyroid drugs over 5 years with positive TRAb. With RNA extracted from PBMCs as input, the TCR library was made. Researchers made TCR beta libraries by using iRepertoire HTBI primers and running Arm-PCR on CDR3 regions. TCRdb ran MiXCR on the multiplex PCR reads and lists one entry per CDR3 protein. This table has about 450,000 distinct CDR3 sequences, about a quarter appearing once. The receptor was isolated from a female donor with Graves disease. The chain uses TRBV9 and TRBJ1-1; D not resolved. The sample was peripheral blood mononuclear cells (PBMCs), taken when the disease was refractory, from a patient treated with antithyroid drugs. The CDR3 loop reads CASSVDLAKGTEAFF. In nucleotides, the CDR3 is TGTGCCAGCAGCGTAGATTTAGCAAAGGGCACTGAAGCTTTCTTT. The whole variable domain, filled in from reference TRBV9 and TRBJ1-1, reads DSGVTQTPKHLITATGQRVTLRCSPRSGDLSVYWYQQSLDQGLQFLIQYYNGEERAKGNILERFSAQQFPDLHSELNLSSLELGDSALYFCASSVDLAKGTEAFFGQGTRLTVV.